The TCR beta chain described here comes from a study of PD-1 blockade in classical Hodgkin lymphoma. Study results and caveats: Baseline TCR diversity was reportedly lower in newly diagnosed patients than in healthy donors. It was reported as lower still in relapsed/refractory patients. Among the patients, those starting nivolumab under 1 year after ASCT were excluded.

This CDR3 is built from 19 residues. The germline V gene encodes CDR1 SQVTM and CDR2 ANQGSEA. In every patient, relapse followed autologous stem cell transplantation, while exposure to brentuximab vedotin differed. Progressive disease, partial response or complete response was each patient's best response. A word on this clone: Its antigen is unknown. The germline gene is not matched at one end of the junction; a read error may be the cause.

Repertoires were generated with immunoSEQ multiplex PCR, while TCRdb's copy carries only in-frame clones and drops some. Seen here are more than 140,000 clones, approximately 81% observed once, and the top ten hold 7% to 9.5%. Specimen: peripheral blood mononuclear cells (PBMCs), collected before the second cycle of nivolumab. This chain uses TRBV29-1 with TRBJ2-1, with 12 positions matching TRBD2. The sequence was obtained from a human donor with classical Hodgkin lymphoma. The CDR3 nucleotides read TGCAGCGTTGAGGCTAGCGGGAGGGACCCAGGTGGGGTTTACAATGGGCAGTTCTTC. It codes for CSVEASGRDPGGVYNGQFF.